These 26 T cell receptor beta chains were sequenced from one sample in a study of blood T cell repertoires in COVID-19 (dated by TCRdb to between 2020 and 2021). The library relied on the immunoSEQ multiplex PCR assay. In its TCRdb copy, this immuneACCESS table keeps in-frame sequences only and misses some clones. Where compared with another copy, unresolved V genes explain less than half of these, and the others have no known cause. This sample is represented by more than 200,000 clones; roughly nine tenths of them were singletons. The ten largest clones represent 1.7% of the sample. What was sequenced was peripheral blood. These receptors all stem from a man between 65 and 79 years old with acute or convalescent COVID-19.

This clone was detected only a few times. The chain links TRBV29-1 to TRBJ1-2; the match to TRBD1 covers 11 bases. This CDR3 spans 13 amino acids. V lost 8 bases and J lost 3; bases outside the gene matches: 5. Germline CDR1 reads SQVTM; CDR2 reads ANQGSEA. CDR3 nucleotides: TGCAGCACAACGGGACAGGGGGACTATGGCTACACCTTC. The encoded protein is CSTTGQGDYGYTF.

V is TRBV28 and J is TRBJ2-7; 10 bases agree with TRBD2. Germline CDR1 reads MDHEN; CDR2 reads SYDVKM. This CDR3 spans 13 amino acids. The V and J ends lost 2 bases and 12 bases, in that order; junction bases with no gene match: 7. CDR3 DNA: TGTGCCAGCAGTTTAGGACTAGCGGTCCCAGGGTACTTC. Translated, it gives CASSLGLAVPGYF. Full variable domain (remainder filled in from reference TRBV28 and TRBJ2-7): DVKVTQSSRYLVKRTGEKVFLECVQDMDHENMFWYRQDPGLGLRLIYFSYDVKMKEKGDIPEGYSVSREKKERFSLILESASTNQTSMYLCASSLGLAVPGYFGPGTRLTVT.

The chain recombines TRBV29-1 with TRBJ1-3; D gene uncertain. Trimming removed 4 bases at V and 3 bases at J, with 10 bases between. This CDR3 contains 13 residues. Looked up from germline, CDR1 is SQVTM and CDR2 is ANQGSEA. The CDR3, as DNA: TGCAGCGTTGGACATTTGAATGGAAACACCATATATTTT. It is translated as CSVGHLNGNTIYF.

The rearrangement joins TRBV7-3 to TRBJ2-1; TRBD1 is a possible D gene (5 bases). The germline V gene has CDR1 SGHTA and CDR2 FQGTGA. Trimming stripped 4 bases from V and 0 bases from J, with 16 bases between. CDR3 length equals 17 residues. In DNA form, the CDR3 reads TGTGCCAGCAGCTCACAGGCAGTTACAAGCTCCTACAATGAGCAGTTCTTC. Protein: CASSSQAVTSSYNEQFF.

Only a few counts were recorded for this clone. V is TRBV2 and J is TRBJ1-4; D may be TRBD1 (5 bases). Germline V lookup: CDR1 SNHLY, CDR2 FYNNEI. V dropped 11 bases and J dropped 8 bases, with 18 bases sitting between them. The length of the CDR3 is 13 residues. CDR3 residues: CAGTGPTEEKLFF. The CDR3 coding sequence is TGTGCCGGTACAGGCCCTACGGAAGAAAAACTGTTTTTT.

With regard to this clone: The same CDR3 arises from other DNA sequences in this sample as well. The V and J genes are TRBV5-4 and TRBJ2-7; 10 bases are shared with TRBD2. From germline, CDR1 is SGHNT and CDR2 YYREEE (reference sequence). This CDR3 has 15 amino acids. Trimming cost V 4 bases and J 2 bases; bases outside gene matches: 6. The CDR3 loop reads CASSPRTSGTYEQYF. CDR3 DNA: TGTGCCAGCAGCCCTCGGACTAGCGGCACCTACGAGCAGTACTTC.

This clone was seen only once. The V and J genes are TRBV30 and TRBJ2-1, with D unclear. The CDR3 covers 12 residues. The V gene lost 6 bases and the J gene lost 4 bases, with 10 bases spanning the gap. Germline CDR1 and CDR2: GTSNPN and SVGIG (reference sequence). Here the CDR3 reads CACSLEYNEQFF. CDR3 DNA: TGTGCCTGTTCACTGGAGTACAATGAGCAGTTCTTC. Looking up the rest from reference TRBV30 and TRBJ2-1 gives the full variable domain: SQTIHQWPATLVQPVGSPLSLECTVEGTSNPNLYWYRQAAGRGLQLLFYSVGIGQISSEVPQNLSASRPQDRQFILSSKKLLLSDSGFYLCACSLEYNEQFFGPGTRLTVL.

This clone appeared a few times. The chain couples TRBV6-6 to TRBJ1-5; D not resolved. The V end was cut by 5 bases, the J end by 2 bases, with 22 bases between. In germline, CDR1 is MNHNY, CDR2 SVGAGI (reference sequence). The CDR3 is made up of 18 amino acids. The CDR3 loop is CASSQSGGPTSGNQPQHF. The CDR3 DNA reads as TGTGCCAGCAGTCAATCGGGAGGCCCGACTAGTGGCAATCAGCCCCAGCATTTT.

Here the CDR3 DNA reads TGTGCCAGCAGCCAAAGAGGGACAGGGGTAGGATCCCAGTACTTC. Protein: CASSQRGTGVGSQYF. The chain carries TRBV3-1 (or the pseudogene TRBV3-2) and TRBJ2-5; TRBD1 matches 10 bases. This CDR3 is 15 amino acids long. J lost 9 bases, V lost 2 bases, and 9 bases had no gene match. CDR1 and CDR2 (germline): LGHDT, YNNKEL (reference sequence).

The J gene is TRBJ1-1, the V gene TRBV7-6, with TRBD1 matching over 10 bases. The CDR3 extends over 16 amino acids. Germline V gene sequence: CDR1 SGHVS, CDR2 FNYEAQ. V shed 5 bases and J 7 bases; nucleotides not matched to a gene: 13. The CDR3 nucleotides are TGTGCCAGCAGCCCACCCCTTGAGGACAGGGGGGATGAAGCTTTCTTT. Protein sequence: CASSPPLEDRGDEAFF.

V and J are TRBV19 and TRBJ1-5; D uncertain. Germline V gene lookup returns CDR1 LNHDA and CDR2 SQIVND (reference sequence). The ends were cut back, 0 bases at V and 2 bases at J, with 17 bases in the middle. CDR3 length equals 18 residues. The CDR3 nucleotides are TGTGCCAGTAGTATAGATCCCCGGGGAGGGATTGGCAATCAGCCCCAGCATTTT. Protein sequence: CASSIDPRGGIGNQPQHF.

This clone was observed a single time. The chain employs TRBV30 and TRBJ2-1; tentatively, D is TRBD1 (6 bases). V was shortened by 2 bases and J by 4 bases, with 12 bases between the two germline ends. This CDR3 is built from 14 residues. Germline CDR1 reads GTSNPN; CDR2 reads SVGIG (reference sequence). The CDR3 DNA reads as TGTGCCTGGAGTCCCATAGGGACATACAATGAGCAGTTCTTC. Amino acids: CAWSPIGTYNEQFF.

The chain carries TRBV6-5 and TRBJ2-1; D is unresolved. This CDR3 spans 14 amino acids. CDR1 MNHEY and CDR2 SVGAGI come from the germline V gene. Trimming left V 2 bases short and J 5 bases short, with 10 bases between. The CDR3 sequence is CASSYQDRHNEQFF. In DNA form, the CDR3 reads TGTGCCAGCAGTTACCAGGATAGGCACAATGAGCAGTTCTTC.

The chain employs TRBV3-1 (or the pseudogene TRBV3-2) and TRBJ2-7; weak D call: TRBD2 (6 bases). Germline assignment: CDR1 LGHDT and CDR2 YNNKEL (reference sequence). V was trimmed by 2 bases and J by 7 bases, leaving 9 bases between them. The CDR3 spans 12 residues. Written as DNA, the CDR3 is TGTGCCAGCAGCCAACTGGGGGGAGAGCAGTACTTC. Protein product: CASSQLGGEQYF.

This clone has just one count. This rearrangement joins TRBV28 to TRBJ2-1, with D possibly matching TRBD2 (5 bases). CDR3 length: 16 residues. Germline V gene data show CDR1 as MDHEN and CDR2 as SYDVKM. The V end lost 5 bases, the J end lost 0 bases, and 14 bases lay between the germline ends. The CDR3 region is CASSHRGWSSYNEQFF. CDR3 DNA: TGTGCCAGCAGTCATCGCGGGTGGAGCTCCTACAATGAGCAGTTCTTC.

CDR3 protein: CASSLDGAGGNYGYTF. The CDR3, as DNA: TGTGCCAGCAGCTTAGATGGGGCCGGGGGTAACTATGGCTACACCTTC. This rearrangement joins TRBV7-9 to TRBJ1-2, with D tentatively TRBD1 (5 bases). V lost 1 base to trimming and J lost 1 base, with 13 bases between them. CDR3 size: 16 residues. CDR1 and CDR2 from the germline V gene are SEHNR and FQNEAQ (reference sequence).

V usage is TRBV9 and J usage is TRBJ2-5; 8 bases fit TRBD2. The CDR3 length is 16 residues. Germline values: CDR1 SGDLS, CDR2 YYNGEE. After removal of 0 bases from V and 3 bases from J, the junction contained 7 bases not matched to a gene. The DNA of the CDR3 is TGTGCCAGCAGCGTAGGCCCAGGAGCGGGAGAAGAGACCCAGTACTTC. Amino acid sequence: CASSVGPGAGEETQYF.

This sequence joins TRBV6-5 and TRBJ2-7; the match to TRBD2 covers 10 bases. Germline CDR1 reads MNHEY; CDR2 reads SVGAGI. This CDR3 is 15 amino acids long. The V and J ends lost 6 bases and 1 base, in that order; junction bases with no gene match: 6. CDR3 loop: CASRLGLAESYEQYF. The CDR3 nucleotides read TGTGCCAGCAGACTTGGACTAGCGGAATCCTACGAGCAGTACTTC.

This clone was picked up one time. The chain is built from TRBV7-2 and TRBJ2-1; 9 bases agree with TRBD2. The CDR3 consists of 14 residues. Losses at the gene ends were 6 bases for V and 3 bases for J; bases not matched to a gene: 3. The germline gives CDR1 SGHTA, CDR2 FQGNSA. Here the CDR3 reads CASSRTSDYNEQFF. The CDR3 DNA is TGTGCCAGCAGTCGGACTAGCGACTACAATGAGCAGTTCTTC.

In its sample, this clone was seen once. The chain links TRBV6-5 to TRBJ2-7, with 10 nucleotides matching TRBD1. Germline CDR1 reads MNHEY; CDR2 reads SVGAGI. CDR3 size: 16 residues. Germline trimming cut 3 bases from V and 5 bases from J; bases unmatched to any gene: 10. DNA for the CDR3: TGTGCCAGCAGTTATCCGGGGGGGACAGGGGCCAACGAGCAGTACTTC. Translated, it gives CASSYPGGTGANEQYF.

This chain uses TRBV7-6 with TRBJ2-7; 8 nucleotides line up with TRBD2. The J segment lost 4 bases and the V segment lost 0 bases, leaving 8 bases of the junction unmatched. The CDR3 runs to 16 residues. CDR1 and CDR2 from the germline V gene are SGHVS and FNYEAQ. The CDR3, as DNA: TGTGCCAGCAGCTTAGCTCCGGCGGGAGGTCAATACGAGCAGTACTTC. The encoded protein is CASSLAPAGGQYEQYF.

V gene TRBV3-1 (or the pseudogene TRBV3-2) combines with J gene TRBJ1-6; possibly TRBD1 for D (5 bases). V was trimmed by 0 bases and J by 5 bases, leaving 14 bases between them. The CDR3 is made up of 17 amino acids. Germline CDR1 is LGHDT and CDR2 is YNNKEL (reference sequence). The CDR3 nucleotides are TGTGCCAGCAGCCAAGATGGGGCCAGACGAGATAATTCACCCCTCCACTTT. Protein product: CASSQDGARRDNSPLHF.

This clone appeared once. The chain carries TRBV9 and TRBJ2-2; D possibly corresponds to TRBD2 (6 bases). V lost 1 base to trimming and J lost 5 bases, with 12 bases between them. The germline gives CDR1 SGDLS, CDR2 YYNGEE. This CDR3 has 15 amino acids. The CDR3 sequence: CASSVMSAGTGELFF. The CDR3 DNA reads as TGTGCCAGCAGCGTAATGTCGGCGGGAACCGGGGAGCTGTTTTTT.

V gene TRBV28 combines with J gene TRBJ1-5; D is undetermined. V lost 1 base and J 0 bases, leaving 10 bases between the germline ends. Per germline, CDR1 MDHEN and CDR2 SYDVKM. This CDR3 has 16 amino acids. CDR3: CASSLYRSSSNQPQHF. The CDR3 DNA reads TGTGCCAGCAGTTTATATCGGTCAAGTAGCAATCAGCCCCAGCATTTT. The full variable domain, with the rest looked up from reference TRBV28 and TRBJ1-5, is DVKVTQSSRYLVKRTGEKVFLECVQDMDHENMFWYRQDPGLGLRLIYFSYDVKMKEKGDIPEGYSVSREKKERFSLILESASTNQTSMYLCASSLYRSSSNQPQHFGDGTRLSIL.

The chain joins TRBV6-5 to TRBJ1-5; TRBD1 aligns across 9 bases. Per the germline V gene, CDR1 is MNHEY and CDR2 is SVGAGI. J lost 1 base, V lost 6 bases, and 4 bases had no gene match. CDR3 length: 15 amino acids. The CDR3 nucleotides are TGTGCCAGCAGGAGGGACAGGGAAAGCAATCAGCCCCAGCATTTT. Translated: CASRRDRESNQPQHF.

The chain employs TRBV6-4 and TRBJ1-4; D is ambiguous. Trimming shortened V by 8 bases and J by 7 bases, and 8 bases separated the two germline ends. Germline V gene lookup returns CDR1 MRHNA and CDR2 SNTAGT. The CDR3 loop spans 11 amino acids. Here the CDR3 DNA reads TGTGCCAGCGCCGGAGGTGAAAAACTGTTTTTT. This codes for CASAGGEKLFF.